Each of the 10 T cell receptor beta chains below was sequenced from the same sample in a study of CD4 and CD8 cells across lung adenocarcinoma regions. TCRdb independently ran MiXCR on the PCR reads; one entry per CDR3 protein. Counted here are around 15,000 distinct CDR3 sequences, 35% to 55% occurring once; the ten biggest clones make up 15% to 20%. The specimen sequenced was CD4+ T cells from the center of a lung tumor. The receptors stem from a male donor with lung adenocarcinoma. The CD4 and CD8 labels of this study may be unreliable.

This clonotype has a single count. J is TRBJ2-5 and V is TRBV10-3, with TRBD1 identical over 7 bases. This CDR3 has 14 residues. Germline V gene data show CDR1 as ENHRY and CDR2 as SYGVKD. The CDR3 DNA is TGTGCGGGGCACAGGGGCCGTGACCAAGAGACCCAGTACTTC. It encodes CAGHRGRDQETQYF.

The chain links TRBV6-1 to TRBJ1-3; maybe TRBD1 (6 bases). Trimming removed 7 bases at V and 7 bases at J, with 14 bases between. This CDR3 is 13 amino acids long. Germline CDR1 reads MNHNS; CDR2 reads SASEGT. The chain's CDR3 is CASTLGGLNTIYF. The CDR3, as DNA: TGTGCCAGCACCCTCGGGGGCTTGAACACCATATATTTT.

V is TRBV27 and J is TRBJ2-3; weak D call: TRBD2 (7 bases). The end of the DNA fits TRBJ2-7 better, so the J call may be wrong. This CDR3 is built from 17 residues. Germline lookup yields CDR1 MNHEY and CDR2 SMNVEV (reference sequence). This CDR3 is CASSAGIGGGGQDTQYF. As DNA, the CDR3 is TGTGCCAGCAGTGCGGGGATCGGGGGCGGGGGCCAAGATACGCAGTACTTC.

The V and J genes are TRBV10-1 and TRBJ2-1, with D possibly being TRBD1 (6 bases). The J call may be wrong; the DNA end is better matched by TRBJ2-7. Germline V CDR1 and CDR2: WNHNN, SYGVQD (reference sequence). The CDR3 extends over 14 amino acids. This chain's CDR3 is CASSEAGAPYEQYF. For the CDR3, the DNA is TGCGCCAGCAGTGAGGCAGGGGCCCCCTACGAGCAGTACTTC.

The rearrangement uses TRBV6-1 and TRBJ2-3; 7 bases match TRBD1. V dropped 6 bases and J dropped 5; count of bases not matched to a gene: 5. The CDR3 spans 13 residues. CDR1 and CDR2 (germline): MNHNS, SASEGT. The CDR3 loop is CASRGQNKDTQYF. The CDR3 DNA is TGTGCCAGCAGGGGACAGAACAAAGATACGCAGTATTTT.

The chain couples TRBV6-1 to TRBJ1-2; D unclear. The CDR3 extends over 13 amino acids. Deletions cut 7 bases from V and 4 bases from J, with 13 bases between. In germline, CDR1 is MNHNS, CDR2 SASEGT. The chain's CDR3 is CASKSLSFYGYTF. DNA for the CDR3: TGTGCCAGCAAGTCCCTATCCTTCTATGGCTACACCTTC.

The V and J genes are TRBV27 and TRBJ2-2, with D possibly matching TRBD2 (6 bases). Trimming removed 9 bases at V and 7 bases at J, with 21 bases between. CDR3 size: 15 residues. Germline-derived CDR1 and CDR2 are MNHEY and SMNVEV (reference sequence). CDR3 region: CASRAWGGSGGELFF. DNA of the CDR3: TGTGCCAGTCGTGCTTGGGGAGGTTCGGGCGGGGAGCTGTTTTTT.

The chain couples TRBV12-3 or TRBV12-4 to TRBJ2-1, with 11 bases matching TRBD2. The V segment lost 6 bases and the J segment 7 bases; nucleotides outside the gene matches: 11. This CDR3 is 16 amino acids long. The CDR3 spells CASSPFLAGGGNEQFF. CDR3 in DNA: TGTGCCAGCAGCCCCTTCCTAGCGGGAGGTGGAAATGAGCAGTTCTTC.

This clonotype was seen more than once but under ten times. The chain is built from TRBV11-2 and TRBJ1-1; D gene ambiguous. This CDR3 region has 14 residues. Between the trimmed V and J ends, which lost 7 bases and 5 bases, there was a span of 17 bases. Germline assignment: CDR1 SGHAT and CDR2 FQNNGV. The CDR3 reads CASTPAGRRTEAFF. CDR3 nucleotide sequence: TGTGCCAGCACCCCGGCGGGGAGGAGGACTGAAGCTTTCTTT.

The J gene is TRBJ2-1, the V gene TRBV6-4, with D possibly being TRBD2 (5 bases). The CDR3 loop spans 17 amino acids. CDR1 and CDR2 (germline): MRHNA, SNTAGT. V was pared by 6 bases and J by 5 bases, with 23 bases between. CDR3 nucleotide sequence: TGTGCCAGCAGGCTAGCCATGACTTCGGATCGCCACAATGAGCAGTTCTTC. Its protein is CASRLAMTSDRHNEQFF.